Reported below is one T cell receptor (beta chain). These data belong to a study of blood T cell repertoires in COVID-19. On the study more broadly: Acute-phase and convalescent COVID-19 samples originated in the United States, Italy and Spain. T cells, B-cell-depleted T cells, or PBMCs provided the cDNA or gDNA that served as material.

Germline trimming cut 4 bases from V and 0 bases from J; bases unmatched to any gene: 15. Germline lookup yields CDR1 LGHNA and CDR2 YSLEER. The CDR3 covers 20 residues. In the original workflow: Amplification with reference gene primers provided the estimates of nucleated cell counts. TCRdb's copy holds only in-frame clones and misses some; the assay was immunoSEQ multiplex PCR. D and trimming come from the DNA, and the V and J calls and clone size come from that table. The table shows 200,000 to 300,000 clones, with around four fifths occurring only once. Sequencing used peripheral blood. This chain links TRBV4-3 with TRBJ2-6; 7 nucleotides agree with TRBD2. The sequence came from a man in his fifties or sixties with acute or convalescent COVID-19. DNA for the CDR3: TGCGCCAGCAGCCGGTCGGCGGGAGCGCCCCAAGGCTCTGGGGCCAACGTCCTGACTTTC. Protein sequence: CASSRSAGAPQGSGANVLTF.